This T cell receptor (beta chain) was obtained from a study of blood T cell repertoires in COVID-19. Study as a whole: The study drew acute and convalescent COVID-19 samples from the United States, Italy and Spain. Nucleic acid was either cDNA or gDNA, and it came from T cells, B-cell-depleted T cells, or PBMCs.

V trimming: 6 bases; J trimming: 10 bases; junction bases outside the gene matches: 7. This CDR3 is built from 14 residues. CDR1 is ENHRY, CDR2 SYGVKD, per germline. Authors' processing steps: Reference gene primer amplification gave nucleated cell count estimates. Assay: immunoSEQ multiplex PCR; the TCRdb copy retains only in-frame clones and omits some. D and trimming were read from the DNA, whereas the V and J calls and clone size are those reported in that table. Of tens of thousands of clones in the sample, approximately 84% were seen once. Sequencing was performed on peripheral blood. The gene calls are TRBV10-3 and TRBJ2-3, with 13 nucleotides matching TRBD2. The TCR was taken from a human donor in a cohort sampled during active COVID-19. The CDR3 nucleotides are TGTGCCATCAGCCGGGGACTAGCGGGGATGGCGCAGTATTTT. Encoded protein: CAISRGLAGMAQYF.